This T cell receptor (beta chain) was sequenced in a study of T cell responses to AZD1222 COVID-19 vaccine. Only in-frame clones appear in the TCRdb table, and some are missing; sequencing was by immunoSEQ multiplex PCR. The sample includes approximately 150,000 clones, around 91% of them seen just once. About this clone itself: The antigen remains undetermined.

V was cut by 2 bases and J by 4 bases, with 12 bases left in between. The CDR3 runs to 15 residues. Germline V gene sequence: CDR1 SGHNT, CDR2 YYREEE (reference sequence). The study's findings and limits: Regions 160-218 and 743-854 dominated among vaccine-associated CD4 TCRs spanning spike. The number of AZD1222 recipients seropositive at baseline was only five or six.

The material sequenced was peripheral blood, taken 28 days after the second AZD1222 dose. This receptor was obtained from an adult who received the AZD1222 COVID-19 vaccine. The chain employs TRBV5-4 and TRBJ2-2; D call uncertain. The CDR3 DNA follows: TGTGCCAGCAGCTTAACCCGGGCCGCCACCGGGGAGCTGTTTTTT. This codes for CASSLTRAATGELFF. Full variable domain (missing parts from reference TRBV5-4 and TRBJ2-2): ETGVTQSPTHLIKTRGQQVTLRCSSQSGHNTVSWYQQALGQGPQFIFQYYREEENGRGNFPPRFSGLQFPNYSSELNVNALELDDSALYLCASSLTRAATGELFFGEGSRLTVL.